One sample yielded the 30 T cell receptor beta chains listed below, sequenced in a study of blood T cell repertoires in COVID-19. The protocol was immunoSEQ multiplex PCR, while the TCRdb copy is restricted to in-frame clones and leaves out a portion. The table lists fewer than 200,000 clones, roughly 79% of them singletons. The specimen was peripheral blood. These receptors were collected from a woman aged 80 or older with COVID-19, enrolled during active disease.

This sequence joins TRBV10-3 and TRBJ1-2, with a weak D call TRBD1 (6 bases). CDR3 length: 13 residues. Germline V gene data show CDR1 as ENHRY and CDR2 as SYGVKD. Trimming removed 6 bases from V and 4 bases from J, with 12 bases in between. This CDR3 is CAIRTGTSYGYTF. DNA of the CDR3: TGTGCCATCAGAACCGGGACATCCTATGGCTACACCTTC.

The chain couples TRBV19 to TRBJ2-2, with 9 bases lining up with TRBD1. Unmatched junction bases numbered 4, after V lost 4 bases and J lost 1 base. The CDR3 spans 16 residues. Germline V CDR1 and CDR2: LNHDA, SQIVND (reference sequence). CDR3 residues: CASSTRQGGNTGELFF. The CDR3 DNA follows: TGTGCCAGTAGTACCCGACAGGGGGGGAACACCGGGGAGCTGTTTTTT. Complete variable domain (other parts from reference TRBV19 and TRBJ2-2): DGGITQSPKYLFRKEGQNVTLSCEQNLNHDAMYWYRQDPGQGLRLIYYSQIVNDFQKGDIAEGYSVSREKKESFPLTVTSAQKNPTAFYLCASSTRQGGNTGELFFGEGSRLTVL.

The chain is built from TRBV5-4 and TRBJ2-3; D might be TRBD2 (6 bases). The CDR3 is made up of 18 amino acids. CDR1 and CDR2 from the germline V gene are SGHNT and YYREEE (reference sequence). Trimming pared 2 bases from V and 0 bases from J, leaving 19 bases between. The CDR3 is CASSFGTLYGSSTDTQYF. In DNA form, the CDR3 reads TGTGCCAGCAGCTTTGGGACTCTTTACGGCAGTAGCACAGATACGCAGTATTTT.

V is TRBV5-1 and J is TRBJ2-1, with 10 bases identical to TRBD1. J gave up 6 bases and V 0 bases, and 3 bases lay outside the gene matches. The germline V gene has CDR1 SGHRS and CDR2 YFSETQ. This CDR3 comprises 15 residues. Here the CDR3 DNA reads TGCGCCAGCAGCTTGGATGGACAGGGGGTCAATGAGCAGTTCTTC. This translates into CASSLDGQGVNEQFF.

The chain recombines TRBV5-8 with TRBJ2-3, with 9 bases lining up with TRBD2. J was trimmed by 2 bases and V by 4 bases; bases with no gene match: 5. This CDR3 spans 15 amino acids. Germline lookup yields CDR1 SGHTS and CDR2 YDEGEE. The chain's CDR3 is CASSGKRGVTDTQYF. CDR3 DNA sequence: TGTGCCAGCAGCGGCAAGCGGGGGGTCACAGATACGCAGTATTTT.

The chain joins TRBV2 to TRBJ1-1; D unresolved. V shed 8 bases and J shed 2 bases, with 12 bases lying between them. CDR3 length equals 13 residues. The germline gives CDR1 SNHLY, CDR2 FYNNEI. CDR3 residues: CASYRDFNTEAFF. The CDR3 coding sequence is TGTGCCAGCTACCGCGATTTTAACACTGAAGCTTTCTTT.

This chain uses TRBV4-2 with TRBJ2-7; D is possibly TRBD2 (5 bases). Trimming pared 0 bases from V and 3 bases from J, leaving 12 bases between. This CDR3 region has 15 residues. Looked up from germline, CDR1 is LGHNA and CDR2 is YNFKEQ. The CDR3 nucleotides read TGTGCCAGCAGCCAAGAAGGGCTAGCCGTCTACGAGCAGTACTTC. Protein: CASSQEGLAVYEQYF.

The gene calls are TRBV29-1 and TRBJ2-1, with a weak D call TRBD1 (6 bases). Germline CDR1 reads SQVTM; CDR2 reads ANQGSEA. Deletions cut 1 base from V and 4 bases from J, with 11 bases between. The length of the CDR3 is 14 residues. In nucleotides, the CDR3 is TGCAGCGTTGAAGCAGGGGTCCCATACAATGAGCAGTTCTTC. This encodes CSVEAGVPYNEQFF.

The V gene is TRBV27, the J gene TRBJ1-1, with D possibly TRBD1 on 5 matching bases. The CDR3 sequence is 14 residues long. The V end lost 5 bases, the J end lost 9 bases, and 19 bases lay between the germline ends. Germline V CDR1 and CDR2: MNHEY, SMNVEV (reference sequence). CDR3 sequence (DNA): TGTGCCAGCAGTCCCCTGGGTACGGGGGACCAAGCTTTCTTT. Translation gives CASSPLGTGDQAFF.

The chain uses TRBV28 and TRBJ2-7; the match to TRBD1 covers 7 bases. CDR3 length equals 14 residues. Germline V lookup: CDR1 MDHEN, CDR2 SYDVKM. V shed 6 bases, J shed 0 bases, and the junction held 5 bases outside the gene matches. This chain's CDR3 is CASRKTGFSYEQYF. In nucleotides, the CDR3 is TGTGCCAGCAGAAAGACAGGGTTCTCCTACGAGCAGTACTTC.

The rearrangement links TRBV7-2 to TRBJ1-6; a weak D match, TRBD1 (6 bases). Germline V lookup: CDR1 SGHTA, CDR2 FQGNSA. Deletions cut 5 bases from V and 9 bases from J, with 14 bases between. The CDR3 contains 14 residues. This CDR3 reads CASSRGQLSSPLHF. CDR3 nucleotide sequence: TGTGCCAGCAGCCGCGGACAGCTTAGTTCACCCCTCCACTTT.

The chain employs TRBV7-9 and TRBJ1-2, with D maybe TRBD1 (5 bases). V was shortened by 7 bases and J by 7 bases, with 13 bases between the two germline ends. The CDR3 is made up of 12 amino acids. CDR1 is SEHNR and CDR2 is FQNEAQ in the germline V gene (reference sequence). This CDR3 reads CASTGARRGYTF. The CDR3 bases are TGTGCCAGCACCGGGGCGCGTCGTGGCTACACCTTC.

The chain links TRBV23-1 to TRBJ1-2; 7 bases are a match to TRBD1. TRBV23-1 is an ORF, and what it does is uncertain. CDR3 length equals 12 residues. J gave up 8 bases and V 5 bases, and 5 bases lay outside the gene matches. The CDR3 region is CASSEQGVGYTF. CDR3 sequence (DNA): TGCGCCAGCAGTGAGCAGGGGGTCGGCTACACCTTC.

The genes are TRBV19 and TRBJ1-1; D gene ambiguous. Germline V CDR1 and CDR2: LNHDA, SQIVND (reference sequence). The CDR3 covers 13 residues. V was cut by 4 bases and J by 4 bases, with 10 bases left in between. The CDR3 loop is CASSTLGGTEAFF. DNA for the CDR3: TGTGCCAGTAGTACACTAGGCGGCACTGAAGCTTTCTTT.

The rearrangement joins TRBV11-2 to TRBJ1-2, with 8 nucleotides matching TRBD1. The CDR3 covers 13 residues. Germline V lookup: CDR1 SGHAT, CDR2 FQNNGV. V was pared by 0 bases and J by 7 bases, with 1 base of the junction left unmatched. The CDR3 DNA reads as TGTGCCAGCAGCTTAGACAGGGGGCTTGGCTACACCTTC. Amino acid sequence: CASSLDRGLGYTF.

V gene TRBV6-6 combines with J gene TRBJ1-6; 7 bases agree with TRBD1. V lost 0 bases to trimming and J lost 7 bases; unmatched junction nucleotides: 3. This CDR3 is 15 amino acids long. In germline, CDR1 is MNHNY, CDR2 SVGAGI (reference sequence). CDR3 coding DNA: TGTGCCAGCAGTTACTCGACAGGGTTAAATTCACCCCTCCACTTT. It translates to CASSYSTGLNSPLHF.

The V gene is TRBV28, the J gene TRBJ1-2; 9 bases are shared with TRBD1. Germline V gene data show CDR1 as MDHEN and CDR2 as SYDVKM. The ends lost 7 bases at V and 4 bases at J; junction bases unmatched: 10. The CDR3 loop spans 15 amino acids. The CDR3 is CASNEQGAPFYGYTF. The CDR3 bases are TGTGCCAGCAATGAACAGGGGGCCCCTTTCTATGGCTACACCTTC.

The rearrangement joins TRBV6-5 to TRBJ1-3; D is unresolved. The CDR3 is 15 amino acids. V lost 7 bases to trimming and J lost 2 bases, with 15 bases between them. The V gene's germline CDR1 is MNHEY and CDR2 SVGAGI. For the CDR3, the DNA is TGTGCCAGCACTTCCTCCACTGGGCCTGGAAACACCATATATTTT. It translates to CASTSSTGPGNTIYF.

The CDR3 DNA sequence: TGCGCCAGCAGCGAATCGACAGGGAGCACTGAAGCTTTCTTT. Amino acids: CASSESTGSTEAFF. The V gene is TRBV5-1, the J gene TRBJ1-1; 7 nucleotides match TRBD1. The V segment lost 4 bases and the J segment 4 bases; nucleotides outside the gene matches: 7. Germline V gene data show CDR1 as SGHRS and CDR2 as YFSETQ. This CDR3 comprises 14 residues.

This chain uses TRBV6-5 with TRBJ2-1; 12 positions match TRBD2. In germline, CDR1 is MNHEY, CDR2 SVGAGI. Trimming removed 7 bases from V and 7 bases from J; junction bases left unmatched: 5. CDR3 length equals 14 residues. Written as DNA, the CDR3 is TGTGCCAGCACCAACGGACTAGCGGGGAATGAGCAGTTCTTC. Amino acids: CASTNGLAGNEQFF.

The CDR3 sequence: CARPSGGGNYGYTF. CDR3 coding DNA: TGTGCCAGGCCCTCCGGGGGAGGGAACTATGGCTACACCTTC. V and J are TRBV2 and TRBJ1-2; TRBD1 is a possible D gene (5 bases). This CDR3 is 14 amino acids long. V was clipped by 9 bases and J by 2 bases, with 16 bases between them. The germline CDR1 and CDR2 sequences are SNHLY and FYNNEI. The complete variable domain, with remaining parts taken from reference TRBV2 and TRBJ1-2, reads EPEVTQTPSHQVTQMGQEVILRCVPISNHLYFYWYRQILGQKVEFLVSFYNNEISEKSEIFDDQFSVERPDGSNFTLKIRSTKLEDSAMYFCARPSGGGNYGYTFGSGTRLTVV.

The V and J genes are TRBV15 and TRBJ1-4; unclear D gene. V was pared by 2 bases and J by 7 bases, with 5 bases between. CDR1 and CDR2 (germline): LNHNV, YYDKDF (reference sequence). The CDR3 covers 12 residues. The CDR3 spells CATSRSSEKLFF. In DNA form, the CDR3 reads TGTGCCACCAGCAGATCGAGTGAAAAACTGTTTTTT.

The CDR3 DNA follows: TGTGCCACCAGTGATTTGCCTGGCAGGGGGGTCACCGGGGAGCTGTTTTTT. This codes for CATSDLPGRGVTGELFF. The rearrangement joins TRBV24-1 to TRBJ2-2, with D possibly matching TRBD1 (7 bases). This CDR3 region has 17 residues. CDR1 and CDR2 from the germline V gene are KGHDR and SFDVKD. Trimming left V 0 bases short and J 4 bases short, with 14 bases between.

The chain recombines TRBV15 with TRBJ2-1, with 11 bases that match TRBD2. The CDR3 is 19 amino acids. Germline assignment: CDR1 LNHNV and CDR2 YYDKDF (reference sequence). The V segment lost 4 bases and the J segment 7 bases; nucleotides outside the gene matches: 18. As DNA, the CDR3 is TGTGCCACCAGCAAGGGCTCCTTAGCGGGAGGGCCTATCGGAAATGAGCAGTTCTTC. Its protein product is CATSKGSLAGGPIGNEQFF.

This sequence joins TRBV28 and TRBJ2-3, with D maybe TRBD2 (5 bases). In germline, CDR1 is MDHEN, CDR2 SYDVKM. V shed 3 bases and J shed 0 bases, with 10 bases lying between them. The CDR3 has 15 residues. CDR3 nucleotide sequence: TGTGCCAGCAGTTTCCAGCGGACTAGCACAGATACGCAGTATTTT. Translation gives CASSFQRTSTDTQYF.

This clone was observed once. The chain joins TRBV6-5 to TRBJ1-3, with unresolved D. The CDR3 length is 15 residues. Germline V gene lookup returns CDR1 MNHEY and CDR2 SVGAGI. Trimming removed 2 bases at V and 3 bases at J, with 11 bases between. CDR3 nucleotides: TGTGCCAGCAGTTACAGTCCAGGTGATGGAAACACCATATATTTT. Its protein product is CASSYSPGDGNTIYF.

The chain links TRBV2 to TRBJ2-2, with 7 bases lining up with TRBD2. Germline CDR1 is SNHLY and CDR2 is FYNNEI. Trimming removed 7 bases from V and 3 bases from J; junction bases left unmatched: 8. CDR3 size: 15 residues. CDR3 region: CASIPGGTYTGELFF. The CDR3 DNA reads as TGTGCCAGCATTCCCGGGGGGACCTACACCGGGGAGCTGTTTTTT.

The CDR3 reads CASSLWGEVYEQYF. In DNA, the CDR3 is TGTGCCAGCAGCTTGTGGGGAGAAGTCTACGAGCAGTACTTC. The chain carries TRBV5-4 and TRBJ2-7; a possible D gene is TRBD2 (5 bases). This CDR3 is 14 amino acids long. V was shortened by 1 base and J by 3 bases, with 11 bases between the two germline ends. Germline CDR1 SGHNT, CDR2 YYREEE (reference sequence).

J is TRBJ1-1 and V is TRBV5-5, with TRBD1 identical over 11 bases. V gave up 4 bases and J gave up 1 base; unmatched junction bases: 9. The CDR3 runs to 17 residues. The germline gives CDR1 SGHKS, CDR2 YYEKEE (reference sequence). The CDR3 loop is CASSGDRGWIGNTEAFF. The CDR3 DNA sequence: TGTGCCAGCAGCGGGGACAGGGGGTGGATTGGGAACACTGAAGCTTTCTTT. Filled out from reference TRBV5-5 and TRBJ1-1, the complete variable domain reads DAGVTQSPTHLIKTRGQQVTLRCSPISGHKSVSWYQQVLGQGPQFIFQYYEKEERGRGNFPDRFSARQFPNYSSELNVNALLLGDSALYLCASSGDRGWIGNTEAFFGQGTRLTVV.

The chain uses TRBV6-5 and TRBJ1-2, with D possibly being TRBD1 (5 bases). CDR3 size: 14 residues. V gave up 2 bases and J gave up 7 bases, with 14 bases separating them. From germline, CDR1 is MNHEY and CDR2 SVGAGI. The CDR3: CASSYGQGLGGYTF. Written as DNA, the CDR3 is TGTGCCAGCAGTTACGGGCAGGGATTGGGTGGCTACACCTTC.